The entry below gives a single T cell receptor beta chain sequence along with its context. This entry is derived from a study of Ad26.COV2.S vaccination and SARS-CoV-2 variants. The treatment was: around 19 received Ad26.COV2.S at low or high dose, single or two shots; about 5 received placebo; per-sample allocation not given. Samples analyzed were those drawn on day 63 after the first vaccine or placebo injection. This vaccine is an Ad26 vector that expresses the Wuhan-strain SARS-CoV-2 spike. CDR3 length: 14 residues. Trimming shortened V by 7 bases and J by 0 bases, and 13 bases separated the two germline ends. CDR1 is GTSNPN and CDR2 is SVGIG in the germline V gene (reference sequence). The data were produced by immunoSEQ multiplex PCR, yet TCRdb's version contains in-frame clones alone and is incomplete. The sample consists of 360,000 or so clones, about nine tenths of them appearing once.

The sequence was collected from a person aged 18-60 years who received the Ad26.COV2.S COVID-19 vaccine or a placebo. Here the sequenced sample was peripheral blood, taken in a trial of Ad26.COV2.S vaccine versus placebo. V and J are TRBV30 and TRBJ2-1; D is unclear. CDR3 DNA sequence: TGTGCCTACCGCCGGACCCCCTCCTACAATGAGCAGTTCTTC. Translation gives CAYRRTPSYNEQFF.